A selection of T cell receptor beta chains follows, all from one sample in a study of cytomegalovirus exposure and HLA in healthy donors. Generated by immunoSEQ multiplex PCR, the TCRdb table keeps only in-frame clones and is missing some. The sample has about 200,000 clones. The source material was PBMCs. The receptor set was obtained from a girl aged 2 to 9 in good health and CMV-seropositive. Each CDR3 is given with its conserved first and last residue. Fields, in order: V gene, CDR3 length, J gene, D gene, CDR3 protein, CDR3 DNA. The D gene is left open where the match is weak.

>TRBV13|16|TRBJ2-3|-
CASSLGGGGRTDTQYF
TGTGCCAGCAGCTTAGGCGGCGGAGGGCGCACAGATACGCAGTATTTT
>TRBV27|16|TRBJ2-3|TRBD1
CASKRRGGTYTDTQYF
TGTGCCAGCAAGAGGAGAGGGGGCACATACACAGATACGCAGTATTTT
>TRBV29-1|13|TRBJ2-3|-
CSVAKRPVDTQYF
TGCAGCGTTGCAAAGAGGCCGGTAGATACGCAGTATTTT
>TRBV5-8|16|TRBJ2-1|TRBD2
CASSPAGTSGRDEQFF
TGTGCCAGCAGCCCGGCCGGGACTAGCGGGCGGGACGAGCAGTTCTTC
>TRBV18|15|TRBJ1-3|-
CASSPAAGSGNTIYF
TGTGCCAGCTCACCTGCTGCGGGCTCTGGAAACACCATATATTTT
>TRBV6-6|16|TRBJ1-4|-
CASSRGGGATNEKLFF
TGTGCCAGCAGCCGAGGGGGGGGCGCAACTAATGAAAAACTGTTTTTT
>TRBV21-1|18|TRBJ2-1|-
CASSKAPDNSHQHNEQFF
TGTGCCAGCAGCAAAGCACCGGACAATTCCCACCAGCACAATGAGCAGTTCTTC
>TRBV4-2|19|TRBJ1-2|-
CASSQEARDTDILSDGYTF
TGTGCCAGCAGCCAAGAAGCCAGGGACACAGACATCCTTAGCGATGGCTACACCTTC
>TRBV7-2|15|TRBJ1-2|-
CASIDVGGHGYGYTF
TGTGCCAGCATCGACGTCGGGGGGCACGGCTATGGCTACACCTTC
>TRBV27|19|TRBJ2-1|-
CASSPIVIRQSSSYNEQFF
TGTGCCAGCAGCCCCATTGTCATTAGACAGTCCAGCTCCTACAATGAGCAGTTCTTC
>TRBV5-6|16|TRBJ2-7|TRBD2
CASSLEATSGLWEQYF
TGTGCCAGCAGCTTGGAGGCTACTAGCGGGTTGTGGGAGCAGTACTTC
>TRBV4-1|15|TRBJ2-7|TRBD2
CASSPTSGSLIEQYF
TGCGCCAGCAGCCCGACTAGCGGGAGTTTAATCGAGCAGTACTTC
>TRBV28|15|TRBJ1-1|TRBD1
CASRRRQGRDTEAFF
TGTGCCAGCAGACGAAGACAGGGGCGAGACACTGAAGCTTTCTTT
>TRBV19|12|TRBJ2-7|TRBD2
CASSPGLEEQYF
TGTGCCAGTAGTCCGGGACTAGAAGAGCAGTACTTC
>TRBV14|16|TRBJ1-3|TRBD1
CASSGTVRSSGNTIYF
TGTGCCAGCTCCGGGACAGTCCGTTCCTCTGGAAACACCATATATTTT
>TRBV2|13|TRBJ2-1|-
CATSGTPYNEQFF
TGTGCCACTAGTGGGACACCTTACAATGAGCAGTTCTTC
>TRBV27|16|TRBJ2-3|-
CASSFWGDLMADTQYF
TGTGCCAGCAGTTTCTGGGGAGATCTTATGGCAGATACGCAGTATTTT
>TRBV28|18|TRBJ1-5|-
CASNPVSSGGGSNQPQHF
TGTGCCAGCAACCCCGTATCGTCGGGGGGAGGAAGCAATCAGCCCCAGCATTTT
>TRBV18|15|TRBJ2-5|-
CASSPDRGTLETQYF
TGTGCCAGCTCACCCGACCGGGGGACGTTGGAGACCCAGTACTTC
>TRBV14|13|TRBJ2-2|-
CASSQSGAGELFF
TGTGCCAGCAGCCAATCGGGAGCCGGGGAGCTGTTTTTT
>TRBV7-2|15|TRBJ2-3|TRBD2
CASSLIAGGTDTQYF
TGTGCCAGCAGCTTAATAGCGGGAGGCACAGATACGCAGTATTTT
>TRBV7-6|17|TRBJ2-1|TRBD1
CASSSPLRDRINNEQFF
TGTGCCAGCAGCTCCCCACTCCGGGACAGGATAAACAATGAGCAGTTCTTC
>TRBV28|15|TRBJ2-2|-
CASSLYAANTGELFF
TGTGCCAGCAGTTTATATGCGGCCAACACCGGGGAGCTGTTTTTT
>TRBV14|13|TRBJ1-2|-
CASSHGQNYGYTF
TGTGCCAGCAGCCACGGACAGAACTATGGCTACACCTTC
>TRBV6-1|16|TRBJ2-4|-
CASSEGPTGARDIQYF
TGTGCCAGCAGTGAAGGGCCCACAGGTGCCAGAGACATTCAGTACTTC
>TRBV2|13|TRBJ2-3|TRBD2
CAKQGSGPDTQYF
TGTGCAAAGCAAGGTAGCGGGCCAGATACGCAGTATTTT
>TRBV15|14|TRBJ2-3|-
CATSRDPTGMSQYF
TGTGCCACCAGCAGAGATCCTACAGGGATGTCGCAGTATTTT
>TRBV2|11|TRBJ2-7|-
CASSAEQRQYF
TGTGCCAGCAGTGCCGAACAGAGACAGTACTTC
>TRBV4-2|15|TRBJ2-3|-
CASSPNSYNTDTQYF
TGTGCCAGCAGCCCTAACTCCTATAACACAGATACGCAGTATTTT
>TRBV5-1|13|TRBJ2-7|-
CASSLLWGREQYF
TGCGCCAGCAGCTTGCTGTGGGGGCGCGAGCAGTACTTC
>TRBV18|14|TRBJ1-3|-
CASSQGQPGNTIYF
TGTGCCAGCTCACAAGGACAGCCTGGAAACACCATATATTTT
>TRBV7-2|12|TRBJ2-3|-
CASSFYTDTQYF
TGTGCCAGCAGCTTTTACACAGATACGCAGTATTTT
>TRBV29-1|13|TRBJ1-1|TRBD1
CSQTGGSDTEAFF
TGCAGCCAGACAGGGGGCTCTGACACTGAAGCTTTCTTT
>TRBV18|12|TRBJ1-2|-
CASSPGTYGYTF
TGTGCCAGCTCACCGGGGACATATGGCTACACCTTC
>TRBV4-1|14|TRBJ1-5|TRBD1
CASSLGTENQPQHF
TGCGCCAGCAGCCTCGGGACAGAAAATCAGCCCCAGCATTTT
>TRBV30|16|TRBJ2-7|TRBD2
CAWSVGGMGLASEQYF
TGTGCCTGGAGTGTAGGGGGCATGGGACTAGCGAGCGAGCAGTACTTC
>TRBV27|14|TRBJ2-1|TRBD2
CASSFISGSSEQFF
TGTGCCAGCAGTTTTATTAGCGGGAGCTCTGAGCAGTTCTTC
>TRBV28|15|TRBJ2-7|TRBD2
CASSFFSGSGYEQYF
TGTGCCAGCAGTTTCTTCAGCGGGAGTGGCTACGAGCAGTACTTC
>TRBV7-8|17|TRBJ2-7|TRBD2
CASRPGTSGSRGAEQYF
TGTGCCAGCAGACCCGGGACTAGCGGGAGTAGAGGGGCTGAGCAGTACTTC
>TRBV19|14|TRBJ1-1|-
CASTPTEMNTEAFF
TGTGCCAGTACTCCAACGGAGATGAACACTGAAGCTTTCTTT
>TRBV18|16|TRBJ2-7|TRBD1
CASSPGGTGGPYEQYF
TGTGCCAGCTCACCCGGGGGGACAGGGGGGCCCTACGAGCAGTACTTC
>TRBV11-2|16|TRBJ1-1|TRBD1
CASSLFEAGGYTEAFF
TGTGCCAGCAGCTTATTTGAGGCAGGGGGATACACTGAAGCTTTCTTT
>TRBV5-6|15|TRBJ1-4|-
CASSFWGTTNEKLFF
TGTGCCAGCAGCTTCTGGGGCACAACTAATGAAAAACTGTTTTTT
>TRBV7-9|15|TRBJ1-4|TRBD1
CASSPSQGAGEKLFF
TGTGCCAGCAGCCCCTCACAGGGGGCGGGAGAAAAACTGTTTTTT
>TRBV27|18|TRBJ1-4|TRBD1
CASSLTGTGSSLNEKLFF
TGTGCCAGCAGCCTAACCGGGACAGGGTCTTCCCTTAATGAAAAACTGTTTTTT
>TRBV28|16|TRBJ2-3|TRBD2
CASSPGTSAGPDTQYF
TGTGCCAGCAGTCCGGGGACTAGCGCTGGCCCAGATACGCAGTATTTT
>TRBV30|12|TRBJ2-3|-
CAWSAGTDTQYF
TGTGCTTGGAGTGCGGGCACAGATACGCAGTATTTT
>TRBV19|12|TRBJ2-2|-
CASSHPGGELFF
TGTGCCAGTAGTCACCCGGGCGGGGAGCTGTTTTTT
>TRBV7-8|14|TRBJ2-1|-
CASSFGESYNEQFF
TGTGCCAGCAGCTTTGGGGAGTCCTACAATGAGCAGTTCTTC
>TRBV29-1|13|TRBJ2-1|-
CSVEPLFYNEQFF
TGCAGCGTTGAACCCCTGTTCTACAATGAGCAGTTCTTC
>TRBV28|13|TRBJ1-1|-
CASSQQGRAEAFF
TGTGCCAGCAGTCAACAGGGTCGGGCTGAAGCTTTCTTT
>TRBV19|14|TRBJ2-1|TRBD1
CASTGQGAYNEQFF
TGTGCCAGTACGGGACAGGGGGCCTACAATGAGCAGTTCTTC
>TRBV5-1|18|TRBJ2-5|TRBD1
CASSLGGTGVKYQETQYF
TGCGCCAGCAGCTTGGGCGGGACAGGGGTTAAATACCAAGAGACCCAGTACTTC
>TRBV27|14|TRBJ1-2|-
CASSLSTGSYGYTF
TGTGCCAGCAGTTTATCTACAGGGTCCTATGGCTACACCTTC
>TRBV28|16|TRBJ1-1|TRBD1
CASSKYRGGMDTEAFF
TGTGCCAGCAGTAAATACAGGGGAGGCATGGACACTGAAGCTTTCTTT
>TRBV9|13|TRBJ1-2|-
CASSVEQGYGYTF
TGTGCCAGCAGCGTAGAACAGGGCTATGGCTACACCTTC
>TRBV29-1|21|TRBJ2-2|TRBD1
CSVEDSTDRLGTQANTGELFF
TGCAGCGTTGAAGATTCTACGGACAGGTTGGGGACCCAAGCGAACACCGGGGAGCTGTTTTTT
>TRBV4-1|14|TRBJ2-1|TRBD1
CASSAGGQYNEQFF
TGCGCCAGCAGCGCTGGGGGACAGTACAATGAGCAGTTCTTC
>TRBV28|15|TRBJ2-1|-
CASSLKGYSPDEQFF
TGTGCCAGCAGTTTAAAGGGGTACAGCCCAGATGAGCAGTTCTTC
>TRBV27|15|TRBJ2-1|TRBD2
CASIGTSGISNEQFF
TGTGCCAGCATAGGAACTAGCGGGATTAGCAATGAGCAGTTCTTC